Below, one T cell receptor beta chain is given with its context. Which antigen it targets is not known. Base qualities are missing; no much larger clone stands one base away. This sample was included in a study of blood T cell repertoires in COVID-19 (dated by TCRdb to 2018 to 2020). Regarding the study in general: Samples covering the acute and convalescent phases of COVID-19 were provided by collaborators in the United States, Italy and Spain. Nearly every sample came with metadata listing a de-identified subject ID, COVID-19 status, age in years and sex. The repertoires were made available in a free public database intended to serve as a resource for research on the immune response to SARS-CoV-2. The prospective study material was composed of cDNA or gDNA derived from T cells, B-cell-depleted T cells, or PBMCs. The dataset comprised deeply sampled blood TCRbeta repertoires from subjects exposed to, actively infected with, or recovered from COVID-19. Where HLA class I and class II types were available, the types were taken from metadata supplied by the sample provider, not from assay-based typing. Samples came from the ongoing ImmuneRACE study (first 160 participants) plus 1,254 subjects from 6 global collaborators. What the research found in general, with its limitations: How much clinical and demographic metadata was included differed by source and by participant, and the metadata was provided uncurated.

The immunoSEQ Assay, a bias-controlled multiplex PCR, was used to amplify TCRbeta CDR3 regions from genomic DNA. The source study handled its data this way. Nucleated cell counts per sample were estimated from amplification of reference gene primers within the assay. Sequence reads were collapsed and filtered to measure the absolute abundance of every unique TCRbeta CDR3 rearrangement. For each sample, productive Simpson clonality was calculated as the square root of Simpson's diversity index across productive rearrangements. This is the immuneACCESS table as TCRdb keeps it, with only in-frame sequences that have V and J called. A part of the clones is gone; compared with another copy, unresolved V genes explain less than half, and the rest is unexplained. V, J and clone size derive from that table, while D and trimming were established from the DNA sequence. This sample gives hundreds of thousands of clones in total; 86% of them show up just once. The ten largest clones take up over 1.3% of the sample.

A distance of 14 bases separates the germline ends of V and J, which lose 5 bases and 0 bases respectively. The CDR3 measures 16 amino acids from cysteine to phenylalanine. Only the CDR3 DNA is retained, 48 bases long and in frame from the first base. From the germline V gene, CDR1 is MGHDK and CDR2 is SYGVNS. The collaborating institutions used their own protocols to collect whole blood in K2EDTA tubes. For TCRbeta analysis, collaborators shipped samples as frozen whole blood, isolated PBMCs, or DNA extracted from either of those sample types. This chain joins TRBV25-1 to TRBJ1-3, with a weak D call of TRBD1 (6 bases match). What was sequenced was peripheral blood. This receptor was obtained from a woman in her thirties with active or convalescent COVID-19. The DNA is TGTGCCAGCAGTTACGGACAGATGGGCTCTGGAAACACCATATATTTT. The encoded protein is CASSYGQMGSGNTIYF. The CDR3 plus the reference TRBV25-1 and TRBJ1-3 genes for the other parts give the full variable domain: EADIYQTPRYLVIGTGKKITLECSQTMGHDKMYWYQQDPGMELHLIHYSYGVNSTEKGDLSSESTVSRIRTEHFPLTLESARPSHTSQYLCASSYGQMGSGNTIYFGEGSWLTVV.